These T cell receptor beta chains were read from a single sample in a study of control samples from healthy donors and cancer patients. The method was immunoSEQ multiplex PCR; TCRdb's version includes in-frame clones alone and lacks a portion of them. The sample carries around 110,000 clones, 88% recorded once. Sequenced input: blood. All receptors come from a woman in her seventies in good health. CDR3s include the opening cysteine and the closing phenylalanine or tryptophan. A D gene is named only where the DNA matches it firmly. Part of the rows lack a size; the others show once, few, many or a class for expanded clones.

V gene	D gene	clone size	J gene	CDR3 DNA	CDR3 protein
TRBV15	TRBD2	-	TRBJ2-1	TGTGCCACCAGCAGAGATCAGTGGGCGGGGGGGTACAATGAGCAGTTCTTC	CATSRDQWAGGYNEQFF
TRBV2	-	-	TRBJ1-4	TGTGCCAGCAGTTGGGGAGGGGGTGAAAAACTGTTTTTT	CASSWGGGEKLFF
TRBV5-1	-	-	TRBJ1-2	TGCGCCAGCAGCGCGGGGGTGGCTAACTATGGCTACACCTTC	CASSAGVANYGYTF
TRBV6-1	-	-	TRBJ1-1	TGTGCCAGCAGTGAATGGGACACCTTGAACACTGAAGCTTTCTTT	CASSEWDTLNTEAFF
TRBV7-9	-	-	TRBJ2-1	TGTGCCAGCAGCCCGCCGGCGGCTACCTACAATGAGCAGTTCTTC	CASSPPAATYNEQFF
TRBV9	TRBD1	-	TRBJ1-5	TGTGCCAGCAGCGTAGGACAGGGGTGGCATCAGCCCCAGCATTTT	CASSVGQGWHQPQHF
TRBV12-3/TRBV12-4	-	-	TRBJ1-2	TGTGCCAGCAGTTTGGGCAGCTATGGCTACACCTTC	CASSLGSYGYTF
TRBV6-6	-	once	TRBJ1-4	TGTGCCAGTTTCACAGGCTTAGACGAAAAACTGTTTTTT	CASFTGLDEKLFF
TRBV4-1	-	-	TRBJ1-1	TGCGCCAGCAGCCAAGATAGAACAGCCAAGAACACTGAAGCTTTCTTT	CASSQDRTAKNTEAFF
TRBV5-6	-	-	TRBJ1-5	TGTGCCAGCAGCCCCGGGAGATATCAGCCCCAGCATTTT	CASSPGRYQPQHF
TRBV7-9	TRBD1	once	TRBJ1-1	TGTGCCAGCAGCTTACAGACAGGGGGGGCTGAAGCTTTCTTT	CASSLQTGGAEAFF
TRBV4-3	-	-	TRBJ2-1	TGCGCCAGCAGCCAAGATTACGGGTCCGATGAGCAGTTCTTC	CASSQDYGSDEQFF
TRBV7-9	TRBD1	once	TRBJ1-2	TGTGCCAGCAGAGGGACAGGGGCAGTTCTTGGCTACACCTTC	CASRGTGAVLGYTF
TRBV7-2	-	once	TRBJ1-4	TGTGCCAGCAGCTTAGGAGGGCTCCTTTCTAATGAAAAACTGTTTTTT	CASSLGGLLSNEKLFF
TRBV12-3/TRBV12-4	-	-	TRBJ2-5	TGTGCCAGCAGGCCAACTAGTCGAGAGACCCAGTACTTC	CASRPTSRETQYF
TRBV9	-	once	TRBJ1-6	TGTGCCAGCAGCGTCGGCAGCTCCTATAATTCACCCCTCCACTTT	CASSVGSSYNSPLHF
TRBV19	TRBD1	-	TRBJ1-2	TGTGCCAGTAGTATAGCCCGGGACAGGGACTATGGCTACACCTTC	CASSIARDRDYGYTF
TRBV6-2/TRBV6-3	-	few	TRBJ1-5	TGTGCCAGCAGTGGCCGGGACAATAGCAATCAGCCCCAGCATTTT	CASSGRDNSNQPQHF
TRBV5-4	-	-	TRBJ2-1	TGTGCCAGCAGCAAGGGGCAGGGAGGTGTCTACAATGAGCAGTTCTTC	CASSKGQGGVYNEQFF
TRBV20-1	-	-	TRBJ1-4	TGCAGTGCTTTCGATGAAAAACTGTTTTTT	CSAFDEKLFF
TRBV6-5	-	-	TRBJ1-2	TGTGCCAGCAGTTACTTTCGGAGTTTTACTATTGATGGCTACACCTTC	CASSYFRSFTIDGYTF
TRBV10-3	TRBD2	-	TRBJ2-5	TGTGCCATCAGTCGCGGGGGGGGCCAAGAGACCCAGTACTTC	CAISRGGGQETQYF
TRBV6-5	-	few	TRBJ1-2	TGTGCCAGCAGTTCAGGCGGCCGAGATGGCTACACCTTC	CASSSGGRDGYTF
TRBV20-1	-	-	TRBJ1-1	TGCAGTGCTAGGGGGAACACTGAAGCTTTCTTT	CSARGNTEAFF
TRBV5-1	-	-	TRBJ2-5	TGCGCCAGCAGCTTGGGTCCTGGGGAAGAGACCCAGTACTTC	CASSLGPGEETQYF
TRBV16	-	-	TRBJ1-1	TGTGCCAGCAGCCTAAACAGGGCAATGAACACTGAAGCTTTCTTT	CASSLNRAMNTEAFF
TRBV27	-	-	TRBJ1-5	TGTGCCAGCAGGTCAGGCAATCAGCCCCAGCATTTT	CASRSGNQPQHF
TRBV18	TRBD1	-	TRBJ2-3	TGTGCCAGCTCACCACTTCAGAACAGGGGGCTCTTAGCAGATACGCAGTATTTT	CASSPLQNRGLLADTQYF
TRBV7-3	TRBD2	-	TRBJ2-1	TGTGCCAGCAGCACCGGAAGCGGGGGGGCGGTCAATGAGCAGTTCTTC	CASSTGSGGAVNEQFF
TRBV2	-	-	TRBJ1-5	TGTGCCAGCAGCAAAGTGGCGGGGGGGGTTCAGCCCCAGCATTTT	CASSKVAGGVQPQHF
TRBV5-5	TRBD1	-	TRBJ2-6	TGTGCCAGCAGCGGTACAGGGGTCGGTGGGGCCAACGTCCTGACTTTC	CASSGTGVGGANVLTF
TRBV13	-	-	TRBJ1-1	TGTGCCAGCAGTTTCACAGCGAACACTGAAGCTTTCTTT	CASSFTANTEAFF
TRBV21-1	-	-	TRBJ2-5	TGTGCCAGCAGCAAAGAGACTAGCGGGCGGGGCCAAGAGACCCAGTACTTC	CASSKETSGRGQETQYF
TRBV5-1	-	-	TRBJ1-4	TGCGCCAGCAGCAGGGGGAGTTCGGGTGAAAAACTGTTTTTT	CASSRGSSGEKLFF
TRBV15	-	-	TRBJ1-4	TGTGCCACCAGCAGAGCGGGTATGGGTGAAAAACTGTTTTTT	CATSRAGMGEKLFF
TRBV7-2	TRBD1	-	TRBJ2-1	TGTGCCAGCAGCCCGGACAGGGGATCCTACAATGAGCAGTTCTTC	CASSPDRGSYNEQFF
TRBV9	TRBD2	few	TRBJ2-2	TGTGCCAGCAGCCCCCGGGGGGGCACCGGGGAGCTGTTTTTT	CASSPRGGTGELFF
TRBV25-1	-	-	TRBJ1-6	TGTGCCAGCAGTGAATTTGAGTATAATTCACCCCTCCACTTT	CASSEFEYNSPLHF
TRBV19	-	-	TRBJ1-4	TGTGCCAGTATCTCACGGGACGTGAATGAAAAACTGTTTTTT	CASISRDVNEKLFF
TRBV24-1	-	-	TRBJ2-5	TGTGCCACCAGTGATGTTGGGGCCGGGGAGACCCAGTACTTC	CATSDVGAGETQYF
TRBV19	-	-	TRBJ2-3	TGTGCCAGTAGAGTGACTGTTAGCACAGATACGCAGTATTTT	CASRVTVSTDTQYF
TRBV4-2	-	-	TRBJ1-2	TGTGCCAGCAGCCAAGATCCGGCAGAGACTATGAGCTACACCTTC	CASSQDPAETMSYTF
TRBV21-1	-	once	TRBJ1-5	TGTGCCAGCAGCAAAGCAGTTAACAGGGACCTGGAACAGCCCCAGCATTTT	CASSKAVNRDLEQPQHF
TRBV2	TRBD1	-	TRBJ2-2	TGTGCCAGCAGTGAACCCGGGACAGGGGGCCCGGACACCGGGGAGCTGTTTTTT	CASSEPGTGGPDTGELFF
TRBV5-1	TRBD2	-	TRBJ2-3	TGCGCCAGCAGCTCCGGGGGAGCGGGGGGCACAGATACGCAGTATTTT	CASSSGGAGGTDTQYF
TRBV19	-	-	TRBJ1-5	TGTGCCAGTAGTGGAGACAGGCTGTGGAATCAGCCCCAGCATTTT	CASSGDRLWNQPQHF
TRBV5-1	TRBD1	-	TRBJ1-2	TGCGCCAGCAGCCGAGGACAGGCAGCTAACTATGGCTACACCTTC	CASSRGQAANYGYTF
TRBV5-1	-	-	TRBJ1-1	TGCGCCAGCGGCCCGGGGGAGGGGAACACTGAAGCTTTCTTT	CASGPGEGNTEAFF
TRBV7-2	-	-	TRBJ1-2	TGTGCCAGCAACCCACAGGTGGGGGATGGCTACACCTTC	CASNPQVGDGYTF
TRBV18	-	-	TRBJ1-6	TGTGCCAGCTCACCAGGGACGGGCAATTCACCCCTCCACTTT	CASSPGTGNSPLHF
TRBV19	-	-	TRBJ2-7	TGTGCCAGTATAGGACGGGGGAACGAGCAGTACTTC	CASIGRGNEQYF
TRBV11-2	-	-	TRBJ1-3	TGTGCCAGCAGCCTGGCAGGCAACTCTGGAAACACCATATATTTT	CASSLAGNSGNTIYF
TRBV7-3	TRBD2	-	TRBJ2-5	TGTGCCAGCAGCTTCGACGGGGGGGCTCAGACCCAGTACTTC	CASSFDGGAQTQYF